The TCR beta chain under discussion was sequenced for a study of T cells after yellow fever vaccination. The overall study: Fractions containing few cells were prepared with SMART-Seq v4 Ultra Low Input. Study-level results: Most primary-vaccination clones recurred post-booster (around 97% CD4, 88% CD8).

The V gene's germline CDR1 is KGHSH and CDR2 LQKENI. Trimming removed 2 bases from V and 6 bases from J; junction bases left unmatched: 7. The CDR3 extends over 14 amino acids. 5'RACE template switching added a universal primer site and UMIs to TCR cDNA. TCRdb analysed the 5' RACE reads with MiXCR anew, one entry per CDR3 protein. Among 140,000 to 150,000 distinct CDR3 sequences listed, 6.6% were seen once. Details on this clonotype: The antigen is undetermined.

This chain joins TRBV18 and TRBJ2-7; 7 bases fit TRBD1. The sequencing here drew on CD4+ T cells sorted from PBMCs, taken 10 days after the yellow fever booster vaccination. The receptor was isolated from a young man who received the YFV17D yellow fever vaccine. The CDR3 sequence: CASSPSGTEFEQYF. The CDR3 DNA sequence: TGTGCCAGCTCACCATCCGGGACAGAGTTCGAGCAGTACTTC.